Listed here is a single T cell receptor (beta chain). The V end lost 1 base, the J end lost 4 bases, and 20 bases lay between the germline ends. The CDR3 extends over 17 amino acids. Germline lookup yields CDR1 MGHRA and CDR2 YSYEKL. Sequenced by immunoSEQ multiplex PCR; TCRdb stores in-frame clones only, minus some. The sample holds approximately 280,000 clones; more than 75% are singletons and the top ten take about 0.86%. This entry belongs to a study of cytomegalovirus exposure and HLA in healthy donors. Sequencing was performed on PBMCs. J is TRBJ2-7 and V is TRBV4-1; the D is unclear. The sequence was collected from a woman younger than 30 in good health and CMV-seronegative. The CDR3 DNA sequence: TGCGCCAGCAGCCAAGGGTCCGGGTTTGAGGCCCTATACGAGCAGTACTTC. Its protein product is CASSQGSGFEALYEQYF.